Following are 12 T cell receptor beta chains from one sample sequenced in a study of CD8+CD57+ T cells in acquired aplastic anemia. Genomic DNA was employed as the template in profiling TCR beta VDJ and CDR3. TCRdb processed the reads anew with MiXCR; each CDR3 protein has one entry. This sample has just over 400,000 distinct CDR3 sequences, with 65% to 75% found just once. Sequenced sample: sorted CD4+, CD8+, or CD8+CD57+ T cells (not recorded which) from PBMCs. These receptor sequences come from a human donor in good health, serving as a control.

The CDR3 DNA is TGTGCCAGCAGCTTGACGGGGAACCCAAACACTGAAGCTTTCTTT. This encodes CASSLTGNPNTEAFF. The genes are TRBV7-8 and TRBJ1-1; no reliable D call. The germline CDR1 and CDR2 sequences are SGHVS and FQNEAQ. The CDR3 spans 15 residues. V lost 3 bases, J lost 2 bases, and 13 bases lay in between.

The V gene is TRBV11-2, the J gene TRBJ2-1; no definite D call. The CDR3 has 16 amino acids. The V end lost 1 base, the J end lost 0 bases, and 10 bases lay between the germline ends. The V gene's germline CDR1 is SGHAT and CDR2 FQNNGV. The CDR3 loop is CASSLGSPRSYNEQFF. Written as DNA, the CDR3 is TGTGCCAGCAGCTTAGGGTCACCCCGCTCCTACAATGAGCAGTTCTTC.

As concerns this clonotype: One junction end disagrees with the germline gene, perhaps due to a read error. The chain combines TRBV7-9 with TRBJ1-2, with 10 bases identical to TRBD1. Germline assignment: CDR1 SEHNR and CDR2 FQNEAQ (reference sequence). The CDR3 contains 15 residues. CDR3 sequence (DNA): TGTGCCAGCAGCTCCGGGACAGGGGCCGACTATGGCCACACCTTC. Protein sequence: CASSSGTGADYGHTF.

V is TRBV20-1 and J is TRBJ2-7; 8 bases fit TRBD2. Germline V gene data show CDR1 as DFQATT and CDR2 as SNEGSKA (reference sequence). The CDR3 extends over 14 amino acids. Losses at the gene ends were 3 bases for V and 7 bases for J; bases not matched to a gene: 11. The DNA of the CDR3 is TGCAGTGCTAGTAGGGGTAGCGGGGTTCGTGAGCAGTACTTC. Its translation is CSASRGSGVREQYF.

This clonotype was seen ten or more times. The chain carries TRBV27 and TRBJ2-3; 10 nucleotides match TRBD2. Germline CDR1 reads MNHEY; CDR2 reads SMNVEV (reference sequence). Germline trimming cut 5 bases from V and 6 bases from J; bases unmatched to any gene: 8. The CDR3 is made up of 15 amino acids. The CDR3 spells CASSPLAGVLDTQYF. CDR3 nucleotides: TGTGCCAGCAGTCCTCTAGCGGGGGTTTTGGATACGCAGTATTTT.

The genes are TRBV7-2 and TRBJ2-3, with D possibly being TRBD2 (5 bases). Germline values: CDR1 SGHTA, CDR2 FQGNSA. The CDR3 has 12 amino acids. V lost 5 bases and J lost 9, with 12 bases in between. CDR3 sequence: CASSAGESTQYF. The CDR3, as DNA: TGTGCCAGCAGCGCGGGCGAAAGCACGCAGTATTTT.

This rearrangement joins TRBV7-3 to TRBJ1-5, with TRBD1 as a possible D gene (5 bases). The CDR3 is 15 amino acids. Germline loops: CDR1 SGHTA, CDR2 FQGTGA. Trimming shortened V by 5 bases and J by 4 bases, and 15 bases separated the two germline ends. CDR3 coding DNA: TGTGCCAGCAGCCTAAAAGCAGGGCTAAATCAGCCCCAGCATTTT. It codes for CASSLKAGLNQPQHF.

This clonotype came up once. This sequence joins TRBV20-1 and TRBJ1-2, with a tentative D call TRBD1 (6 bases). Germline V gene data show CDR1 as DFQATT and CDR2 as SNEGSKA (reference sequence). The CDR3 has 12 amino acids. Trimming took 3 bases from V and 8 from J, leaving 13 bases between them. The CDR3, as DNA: TGCAGTGCTAGTCGGGGGGCGGAAGGCTACACCTTC. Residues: CSASRGAEGYTF.

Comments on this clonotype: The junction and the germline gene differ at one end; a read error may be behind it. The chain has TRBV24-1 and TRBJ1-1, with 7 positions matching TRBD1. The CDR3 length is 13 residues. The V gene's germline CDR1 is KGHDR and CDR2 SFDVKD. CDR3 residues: CATRGTATTEAFF. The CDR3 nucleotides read TGTGCCACCAGGGGGACAGCGACCACTGAAGCTTTCTTC.

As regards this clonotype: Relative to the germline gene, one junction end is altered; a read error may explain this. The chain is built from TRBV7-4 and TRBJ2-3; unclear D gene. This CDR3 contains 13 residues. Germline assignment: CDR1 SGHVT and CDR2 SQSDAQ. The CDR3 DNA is TGCGCCAGCAGCCAGTCAAGGACAGATACGCAGTATTTT. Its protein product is CASSQSRTDTQYF.

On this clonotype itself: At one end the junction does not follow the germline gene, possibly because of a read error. CDR3 in amino acids: CASSQTSRDQPQYF. The CDR3 coding sequence is TGCGCCAGCAGCCAAACAAGTAGAGATCAACCCCAGTATTTC. The J gene is TRBJ2-7, the V gene TRBV2; D is undetermined. The CDR3 has 14 amino acids. The germline V gene has CDR1 SNHLY and CDR2 FYNNEI.

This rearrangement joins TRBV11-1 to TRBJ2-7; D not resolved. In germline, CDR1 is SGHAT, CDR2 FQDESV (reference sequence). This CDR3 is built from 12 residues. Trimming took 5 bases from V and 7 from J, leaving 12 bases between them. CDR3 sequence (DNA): TGTGCCAGCAGCCAAATCCACACAGAGCAGTACTTC. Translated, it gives CASSQIHTEQYF.